The 25 T cell receptor beta chains below all came from one sample that was sequenced in a study of vaccination and CD4 T cells after COVID-19. The Oncomine TCR Beta short-read assay sequenced DNA from cultured CD4+ T cells. MiXCR, applied by TCRdb to the PCR reads, yields one record per CDR3 protein. This sample has over 25,000 distinct CDR3 sequences; less than 80% occur once, and the top ten carry around a sixth. The treatment: approximately 11-day PBMC culture with coronavirus spike peptide pools or control peptides (ViraFEST assay). These receptors have no known antigen. The sequencing used CD4+ T cells from blood, cultured in vitro, collected after SARS-CoV-2 vaccination. Receptors originate from a human donor who received a COVID-19 vaccine.

V is TRBV7-9 and J is TRBJ1-6; the D gene is possibly TRBD1 (5 bases). The V end lost 1 base, the J end lost 13 bases, and 11 bases lay between the germline ends. Germline V gene lookup returns CDR1 SEHNR and CDR2 FQNEAQ (reference sequence). The CDR3 totals 13 residues. CDR3 sequence (DNA): TGTGCCAGCAGCTTAGTGGCAGGGCCCCCCCTCCACTTT. This sequence encodes CASSLVAGPPLHF.

This chain joins TRBV20-1 and TRBJ1-2, with a tentative D call TRBD1 (5 bases). V gave up 0 bases and J gave up 7 bases, with 15 bases separating them. CDR1 is DFQATT, CDR2 SNEGSKA, per germline (reference sequence). The CDR3 extends over 14 amino acids. DNA for the CDR3: TGCAGTGCTAGAGATGAATCAGGGACGGCTGGCTACACCTTC. Its translation is CSARDESGTAGYTF.

This clonotype was picked up one time. The gene calls are TRBV25-1 and TRBJ2-5, with 7 positions matching TRBD2. Germline V CDR1 and CDR2: MGHDK, SYGVNS. V trimming: 3 bases; J trimming: 5 bases; junction bases outside the gene matches: 9. The CDR3 loop spans 15 amino acids. Written as DNA, the CDR3 is TGTGCCAGCAGTGATTCCGGGGGGATCAGGGAGACCCAGTACTTC. Protein sequence: CASSDSGGIRETQYF.

This clonotype was detected a few times. The chain carries TRBV20-1 and TRBJ1-3; no reliable D call. Trimming cost V 8 bases and J 0 bases, with 11 bases left between them. Germline lookup yields CDR1 DFQATT and CDR2 SNEGSKA (reference sequence). The CDR3 totals 13 residues. The CDR3 sequence: CSCSSASGNTIYF. CDR3 in DNA: TGCAGTTGCAGTTCGGCCTCTGGAAACACCATATATTTT.

The chain has TRBV27 and TRBJ2-5; no clear D gene. With 0 bases removed from V and 0 bases from J, the gap between germline ends came to 2 bases. Per germline, CDR1 MNHEY and CDR2 SMNVEV (reference sequence). The CDR3 extends over 13 amino acids. This chain's CDR3 is CASSLSYQETQYF. The CDR3 bases are TGTGCCAGCAGTTTATCGTACCAAGAGACCCAGTACTTC.

The CDR3 nucleotides are TGTGCCAGCAGTTTAAGCAGGGATCGAGCTTTCTTT. Translated, it gives CASSLSRDRAFF. The J gene is TRBJ1-1, the V gene TRBV28; maybe TRBD1 (5 bases). The CDR3 is 12 residues long. Germline CDR1 is MDHEN and CDR2 is SYDVKM. V was clipped by 2 bases and J by 10 bases, with 11 bases between them.

The chain has TRBV6-5 and TRBJ1-6; D is perhaps TRBD1 (6 bases). V lost 2 bases and J lost 6, with 14 bases in between. This CDR3 spans 16 amino acids. Per germline, CDR1 MNHEY and CDR2 SVGAGI. The CDR3 sequence is CASSYTGEGGNSPLHF. DNA of the CDR3: TGTGCCAGCAGTTACACCGGGGAGGGGGGTAATTCACCCCTCCACTTT.

V and J are TRBV11-3 and TRBJ1-2; D call uncertain. The ends were cut back, 5 bases at V and 6 bases at J, with 19 bases in the middle. The CDR3 covers 15 residues. Germline CDR1 reads SGHNT; CDR2 reads YENEEA. The CDR3 is CASSPETFTDDGYTF. CDR3 coding DNA: TGTGCCAGCAGCCCTGAGACGTTTACGGATGATGGCTACACCTTC.

This clonotype showed up just a few times. The chain combines TRBV30 with TRBJ1-6; D not resolved. The CDR3 spans 14 residues. CDR1 and CDR2 from the germline V gene are GTSNPN and SVGIG (reference sequence). Trimming removed 1 base from V and 4 bases from J, with 8 bases in between. CDR3 sequence: CAWSATRYNSPLHF. As DNA, the CDR3 is TGTGCCTGGAGTGCCACACGTTATAATTCACCCCTCCACTTT.

The chain carries TRBV24-1 and TRBJ1-2, with 7 bases lining up with TRBD1. Trimming took 9 bases from V and 8 from J; bases not matched to a gene: 11. CDR1 is KGHDR, CDR2 SFDVKD, per germline. This CDR3 spans 13 amino acids. This CDR3 is CATSPRTGIGYTF. CDR3 nucleotide sequence: TGTGCCACCTCCCCCCGGACAGGTATCGGCTACACCTTC.

The chain joins TRBV6-1 to TRBJ1-5; 8 positions agree with TRBD1. CDR1 MNHNS and CDR2 SASEGT come from the germline V gene. The V segment lost 7 bases and the J segment 2 bases; nucleotides outside the gene matches: 7. The CDR3 is made up of 15 amino acids. CDR3 region: CASTLDRDGNQPQHF. Written as DNA, the CDR3 is TGTGCCAGCACTCTGGACAGGGACGGCAATCAGCCCCAGCATTTT.

The chain combines TRBV9 with TRBJ2-5, with a weak D call TRBD1 (5 bases). The CDR3 is 14 residues long. The germline V and J ends were trimmed by 3 bases and 5 bases, with 14 bases remaining between them. Germline CDR1 is SGDLS and CDR2 is YYNGEE. DNA for the CDR3: TGTGCCAGCAGCGCCCAGGGAAATCGGGAGACCCAGTACTTC. As protein: CASSAQGNRETQYF.

The chain has TRBV20-1 and TRBJ1-5; 7 bases line up with TRBD1. The V and J ends lost 6 bases and 1 base, in that order; junction bases with no gene match: 12. This CDR3 region has 16 residues. In germline, CDR1 is DFQATT, CDR2 SNEGSKA (reference sequence). CDR3 bases: TGCAGTGCGCCCAGGGGGGGGGGAGGGAGCAATCAGCCCCAGCATTTT. It translates to CSAPRGGGGSNQPQHF.

V is TRBV3-1 and J is TRBJ1-5; 8 nucleotides agree with TRBD1. V was pared by 0 bases and J by 8 bases, with 6 bases of the junction left unmatched. The germline V gene encodes CDR1 LGHDT and CDR2 YNNKEL (reference sequence). The CDR3 loop spans 15 amino acids. The CDR3 DNA sequence: TGTGCCAGCAGCCAAGATTATACAGGGGGTAAGCCCCAGCATTTT. Residues: CASSQDYTGGKPQHF.

The V call is TRBV20-1, the J call TRBJ2-5; D might be TRBD2 (6 bases). CDR3 length equals 15 residues. CDR1 is DFQATT and CDR2 is SNEGSKA in the germline V gene (reference sequence). V was trimmed by 0 bases and J by 4 bases, leaving 15 bases between them. The CDR3 here is CSARDLGLGGETQYF. The CDR3 DNA reads TGCAGTGCTAGAGATCTGGGGTTGGGGGGAGAGACCCAGTACTTC.

The chain combines TRBV7-8 with TRBJ1-3; TRBD1 might be the D (5 bases). CDR1 and CDR2 from the germline V gene are SGHVS and FQNEAQ. The CDR3 loop spans 17 amino acids. Trimming pared 2 bases from V and 0 bases from J, leaving 14 bases between. CDR3 coding DNA: TGTGCCAGCAGCTTACCCCCGCGACAGAGCTCTGGAAACACCATATATTTT. Amino acids: CASSLPPRQSSGNTIYF.

The genes are TRBV24-1 and TRBJ2-1; 9 bases match TRBD2. Germline V gene sequence: CDR1 KGHDR, CDR2 SFDVKD. The length of the CDR3 is 14 residues. V trimming: 6 bases; J trimming: 3 bases; junction bases outside the gene matches: 2. CDR3 residues: CATSQAGGYNEQFF. DNA of the CDR3: TGTGCCACCAGTCAAGCGGGGGGCTACAATGAGCAGTTCTTC.

The CDR3: CSARVGSGEETQYF. CDR3 in DNA: TGCAGTGCTAGAGTGGGTAGCGGCGAAGAGACCCAGTACTTC. The chain couples TRBV20-1 to TRBJ2-5; D is perhaps TRBD2 (6 bases). The CDR3 runs 14 residues. Germline V gene lookup returns CDR1 DFQATT and CDR2 SNEGSKA (reference sequence). Trimming removed 1 base from V and 3 bases from J, with 12 bases in between.

The gene calls are TRBV2 and TRBJ2-5; D gene uncertain. Germline values: CDR1 SNHLY, CDR2 FYNNEI. The CDR3 has 16 residues. V was trimmed by 6 bases and J by 5 bases, leaving 22 bases between them. Here the CDR3 DNA reads TGTGCCAGCAGGAGAGTTGGTAGTATAAGTCTGGAGACCCAGTACTTC. Translated: CASRRVGSISLETQYF. Based on the CDR3 plus reference TRBV2 and TRBJ2-5, the full variable domain is EPEVTQTPSHQVTQMGQEVILRCVPISNHLYFYWYRQILGQKVEFLVSFYNNEISEKSEIFDDQFSVERPDGSNFTLKIRSTKLEDSAMYFCASRRVGSISLETQYFGPGTRLLVL.

The gene calls are TRBV7-6 and TRBJ2-4; the match to TRBD2 covers 8 bases. This CDR3 is built from 17 residues. J gave up 0 bases and V 1 base, and 5 bases lay outside the gene matches. Germline V gene data show CDR1 as SGHVS and CDR2 as FNYEAQ. Written as DNA, the CDR3 is TGTGCCAGCAGCTTAGGGACCGGGGGGGCAGCCAAAAACATTCAGTACTTC. Encoded protein: CASSLGTGGAAKNIQYF.

This clonotype has just a few counts. The chain links TRBV20-1 to TRBJ1-6, with D possibly being TRBD1 (6 bases). This CDR3 has 13 amino acids. V lost 1 base, J lost 15 bases, and 16 bases lay in between. The germline CDR1 and CDR2 sequences are DFQATT and SNEGSKA (reference sequence). The CDR3: CSARVSWNRVLHF. CDR3 bases: TGCAGTGCTAGAGTATCCTGGAACAGGGTCCTCCACTTT.

The chain employs TRBV24-1 and TRBJ1-1; D is possibly TRBD1 (6 bases). The CDR3 is made up of 16 amino acids. V lost 0 bases, J lost 1 base, and 11 bases lay in between. CDR1 and CDR2 from the germline V gene are KGHDR and SFDVKD. In DNA, the CDR3 is TGTGCCACCAGTGATTTGGCCCCAGGGGAGAACACTGAAGCTTTCTTT. It yields the protein CATSDLAPGENTEAFF.

V gene TRBV7-6 combines with J gene TRBJ2-3; 10 bases map to TRBD2. The germline V gene has CDR1 SGHVS and CDR2 FNYEAQ. The CDR3 has 16 amino acids. Trimming cost V 5 bases and J 3 bases; bases outside gene matches: 8. CDR3 sequence reads: CASSRALAGATDTQYF. CDR3 in DNA: TGTGCCAGCAGCCGGGCCCTAGCGGGGGCGACAGATACGCAGTATTTT. Based on the CDR3 plus reference TRBV7-6 and TRBJ2-3, the full variable domain is GAGVSQSPRYKVTKRGQDVALRCDPISGHVSLYWYRQALGQGPEFLTYFNYEAQQDKSGLPNDRFSAERPEGSISTLTIQRTEQRDSAMYRCASSRALAGATDTQYFGPGTRLTVL.

The chain carries TRBV30 and TRBJ1-4, with a possible D match to TRBD1 (5 bases). This CDR3 comprises 15 residues. Trimming took off 1 base at V and 2 bases at J, with 11 bases between the two ends. CDR1 and CDR2 (germline): GTSNPN, SVGIG (reference sequence). CDR3 coding DNA: TGTGCCTGGAGTGGGGGACTTCAGACTAATGAAAAACTGTTTTTT. It encodes CAWSGGLQTNEKLFF.

V gene TRBV24-1 combines with J gene TRBJ2-3; 7 bases align to TRBD1. The CDR3 runs 14 residues. The ends lost 4 bases at V and 3 bases at J; junction bases unmatched: 3. The germline V gene encodes CDR1 KGHDR and CDR2 SFDVKD. The chain's CDR3 is CATSEYRGTDTQYF. The CDR3, as DNA: TGTGCCACCAGTGAATACAGGGGTACAGATACGCAGTATTTT.